Below, 2 T cell receptor beta chains from the same sample are listed, as sequenced in a study of T cell responses to AZD1222 COVID-19 vaccine. Sequencing was performed with immunoSEQ multiplex PCR; in TCRdb, only in-frame clones are kept and a portion is missing. Altogether some 130,000 clones are present, around four fifths being singletons, with the ten largest covering roughly 3.9%. The sample in question was peripheral blood, obtained on day 0 of AZD1222 vaccination. Receptors were obtained from an adult in good health.

CDR3 sequence reads: CASSPWTGVNSPLHF. The CDR3 DNA sequence: TGTGCCAGCAGCCCCTGGACAGGGGTCAATTCACCCCTCCACTTT. The chain has TRBV7-9 and TRBJ1-6; 9 nucleotides line up with TRBD1. The CDR3 runs to 15 residues. Unmatched junction bases numbered 6, after V lost 5 bases and J lost 7 bases. CDR1 and CDR2 (germline): SEHNR, FQNEAQ (reference sequence).

The chain recombines TRBV29-1 with TRBJ1-1, with D perhaps matching TRBD1 (6 bases). This CDR3 is 15 amino acids long. The V end lost 5 bases, the J end lost 0 bases, and 16 bases lay between the germline ends. Germline V gene lookup returns CDR1 SQVTM and CDR2 ANQGSEA. CDR3 amino acids: CSVPGTSNMNTEAFF. CDR3 sequence (DNA): TGCAGCGTTCCCGGGACAAGTAACATGAACACTGAAGCTTTCTTT.